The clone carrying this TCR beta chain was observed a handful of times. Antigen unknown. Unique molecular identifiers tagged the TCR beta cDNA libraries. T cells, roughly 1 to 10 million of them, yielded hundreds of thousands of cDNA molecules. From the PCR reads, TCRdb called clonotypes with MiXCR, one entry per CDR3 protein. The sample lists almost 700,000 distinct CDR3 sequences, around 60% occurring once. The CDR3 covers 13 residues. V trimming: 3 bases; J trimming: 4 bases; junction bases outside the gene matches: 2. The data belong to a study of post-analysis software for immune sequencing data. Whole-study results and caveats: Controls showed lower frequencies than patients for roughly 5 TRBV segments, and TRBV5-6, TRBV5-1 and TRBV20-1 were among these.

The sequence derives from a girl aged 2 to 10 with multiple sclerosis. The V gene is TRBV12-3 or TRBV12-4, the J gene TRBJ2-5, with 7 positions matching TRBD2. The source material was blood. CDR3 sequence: CASSFPGGETQYF. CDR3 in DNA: TGTGCCAGCAGTTTCCCGGGGGGAGAGACCCAGTACTTC.